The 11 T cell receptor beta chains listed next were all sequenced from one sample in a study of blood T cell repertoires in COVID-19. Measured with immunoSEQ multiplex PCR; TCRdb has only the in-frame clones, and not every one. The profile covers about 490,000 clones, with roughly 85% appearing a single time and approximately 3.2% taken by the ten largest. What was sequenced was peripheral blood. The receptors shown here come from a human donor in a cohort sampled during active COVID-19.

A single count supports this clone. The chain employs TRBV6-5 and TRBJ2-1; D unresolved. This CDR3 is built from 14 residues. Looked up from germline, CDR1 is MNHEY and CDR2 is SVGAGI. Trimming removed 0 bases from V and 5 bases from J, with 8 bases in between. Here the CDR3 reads CASSYSGLHNEQFF. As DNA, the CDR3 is TGTGCCAGCAGTTACTCGGGCCTACACAATGAGCAGTTCTTC.

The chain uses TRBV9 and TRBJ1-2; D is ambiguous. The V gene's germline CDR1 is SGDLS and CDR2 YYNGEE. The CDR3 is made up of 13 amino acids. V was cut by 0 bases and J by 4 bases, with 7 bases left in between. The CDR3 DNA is TGTGCCAGCAGCGTAGCTCCCGTCTATGGCTACACCTTC. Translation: CASSVAPVYGYTF.

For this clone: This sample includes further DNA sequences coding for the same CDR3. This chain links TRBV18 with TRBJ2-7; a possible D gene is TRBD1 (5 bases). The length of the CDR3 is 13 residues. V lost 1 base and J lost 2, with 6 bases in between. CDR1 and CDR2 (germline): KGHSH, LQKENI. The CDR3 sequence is CASSPLTAYEQYF. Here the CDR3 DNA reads TGTGCCAGCTCACCACTGACAGCCTACGAGCAGTACTTC.

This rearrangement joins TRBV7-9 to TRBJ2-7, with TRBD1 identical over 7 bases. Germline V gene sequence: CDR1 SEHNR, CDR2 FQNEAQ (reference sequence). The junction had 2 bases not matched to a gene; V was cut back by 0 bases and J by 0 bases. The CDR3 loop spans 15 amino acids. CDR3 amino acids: CASSLAGQFSYEQYF. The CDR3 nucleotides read TGTGCCAGCAGCTTAGCGGGACAGTTCTCCTACGAGCAGTACTTC.

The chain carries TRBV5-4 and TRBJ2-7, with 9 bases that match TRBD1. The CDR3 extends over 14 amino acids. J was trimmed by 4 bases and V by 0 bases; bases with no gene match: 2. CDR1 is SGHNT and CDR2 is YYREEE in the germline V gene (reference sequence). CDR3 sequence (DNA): TGTGCCAGCAGCTTGGACAGGGGGCTATACGAGCAGTACTTC. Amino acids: CASSLDRGLYEQYF.

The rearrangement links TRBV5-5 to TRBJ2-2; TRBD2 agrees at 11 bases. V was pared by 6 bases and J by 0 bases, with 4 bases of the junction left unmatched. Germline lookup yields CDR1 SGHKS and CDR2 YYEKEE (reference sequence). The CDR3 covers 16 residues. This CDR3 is CASNRLAGTNTGELFF. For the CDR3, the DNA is TGTGCCAGCAACCGACTAGCGGGGACGAACACCGGGGAGCTGTTTTTT.

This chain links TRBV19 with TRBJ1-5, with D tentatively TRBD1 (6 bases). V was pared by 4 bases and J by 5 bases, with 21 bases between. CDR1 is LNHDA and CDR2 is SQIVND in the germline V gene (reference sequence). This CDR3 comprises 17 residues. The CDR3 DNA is TGTGCCAGTAGTACGCACGCCTACGGGACATCACATCAGCCCCAGCATTTT. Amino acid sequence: CASSTHAYGTSHQPQHF.

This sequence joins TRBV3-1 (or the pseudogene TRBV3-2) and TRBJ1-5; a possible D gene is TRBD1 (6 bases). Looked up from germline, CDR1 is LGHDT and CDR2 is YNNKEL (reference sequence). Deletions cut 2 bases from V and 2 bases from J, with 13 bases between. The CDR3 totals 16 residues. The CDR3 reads CASSQRGGSGNQPQHF. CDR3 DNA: TGTGCCAGCAGCCAACGCGGGGGCAGCGGCAATCAGCCCCAGCATTTT.

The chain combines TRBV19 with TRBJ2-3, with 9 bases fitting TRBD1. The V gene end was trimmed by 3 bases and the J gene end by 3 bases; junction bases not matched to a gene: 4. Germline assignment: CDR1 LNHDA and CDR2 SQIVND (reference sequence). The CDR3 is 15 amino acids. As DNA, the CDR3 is TGTGCCAGTAGTATGAACAGGGGGCTGACAGATACGCAGTATTTT. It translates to CASSMNRGLTDTQYF.

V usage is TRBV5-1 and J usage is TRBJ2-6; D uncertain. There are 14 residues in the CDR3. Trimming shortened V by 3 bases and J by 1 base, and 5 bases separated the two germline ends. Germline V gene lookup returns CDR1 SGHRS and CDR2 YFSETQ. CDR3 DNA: TGCGCCAGCAGCTCCCGGTCTGGGGCCAACGTCCTGACTTTC. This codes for CASSSRSGANVLTF.

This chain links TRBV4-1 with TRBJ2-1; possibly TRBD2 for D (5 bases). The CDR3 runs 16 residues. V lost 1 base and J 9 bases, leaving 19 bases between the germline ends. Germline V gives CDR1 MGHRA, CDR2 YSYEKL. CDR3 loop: CASSQGETREWSEQFF. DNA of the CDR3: TGCGCCAGCAGCCAAGGGGAAACTAGGGAATGGAGTGAGCAGTTCTTC.